Below are 18 T cell receptor beta chains sequenced from a single sample in a study of blood T cell repertoires in COVID-19. Repertoires were generated with immunoSEQ multiplex PCR, while TCRdb's copy carries only in-frame clones and drops some. The sample includes 250,000 or so clones, just under 90% seen only once; the top ten take 4.1%. What was sequenced was PBMCs or T cells enriched from blood (not recorded which). The receptors shown here come from a woman in her twenties or thirties with acute COVID-19.

The chain combines TRBV10-1 with TRBJ2-2; D is perhaps TRBD2 (7 bases). V gave up 0 bases and J gave up 4 bases, with 12 bases separating them. The length of the CDR3 is 16 residues. Germline assignment: CDR1 WNHNN and CDR2 SYGVQD (reference sequence). CDR3 nucleotides: TGCGCCAGCAGTGAGTCGCGGGGGCTTGGCACCGGGGAGCTGTTTTTT. It codes for CASSESRGLGTGELFF.

Regarding this clone: The junction does not match germline at one end; this may be a read error. CDR3 nucleotide sequence: TGTGCTAGCAGCTTTGGGCGGGGAGACACAGATACGCAGTATTTT. Translated: CASSFGRGDTDTQYF. The rearrangement uses TRBV7-7 and TRBJ2-3, with D possibly matching TRBD2 (6 bases). CDR1 is SSHAT and CDR2 is FNYEAQ in the germline V gene (reference sequence). This CDR3 has 15 residues. Supplemented by reference TRBV7-7 and TRBJ2-3, the full variable domain reads GAGVSQSPRYKVTKRGQDVTLRCDPISSHATLYWYQQALGQGPEFLTYFNYEAQPDKSGLPSDRFSAERPEGSISTLTIQRTEQRDSAMYRCASSFGRGDTDTQYFGPGTRLTVL.

In this sample, this clone turned up once. The chain links TRBV15 to TRBJ2-7; 11 positions match TRBD1. V trimming: 5 bases; J trimming: 4 bases; junction bases outside the gene matches: 4. The CDR3 has 14 residues. CDR1 is LNHNV, CDR2 YYDKDF, per germline (reference sequence). CDR3 loop: CATSGGQGVYEQYF. The CDR3 nucleotides are TGTGCCACCAGCGGGGGACAGGGGGTGTACGAGCAGTACTTC. Using reference TRBV15 and TRBJ2-7 for the parts outside the CDR3, the full variable domain is DAMVIQNPRYQVTQFGKPVTLSCSQTLNHNVMYWYQQKSSQAPKLLFHYYDKDFNNEADTPDNFQSRRPNTSFCFLDIRSPGLGDTAMYLCATSGGQGVYEQYFGPGTRLTVT.

CDR3 nucleotide sequence: TGCGCCAGCAGCCCCGATTCCGGGACAGGGTACGAGCAGTACTTC. Translated, it gives CASSPDSGTGYEQYF. The chain carries TRBV4-3 and TRBJ2-7; 9 bases line up with TRBD1. This CDR3 contains 15 residues. Germline lookup yields CDR1 LGHNA and CDR2 YSLEER. V gave up 4 bases and J gave up 4 bases; unmatched junction bases: 8.

The chain uses TRBV27 and TRBJ2-1, with a possible D match to TRBD2 (5 bases). The length of the CDR3 is 15 residues. Trimming took off 5 bases at V and 1 base at J, with 12 bases between the two ends. Germline CDR1 and CDR2: MNHEY and SMNVEV (reference sequence). CDR3 in DNA: TGTGCCAGCAGTGAAGCGGAACCATCCTACAATGAGCAGTTCTTC. It encodes CASSEAEPSYNEQFF.

This sequence joins TRBV6-5 and TRBJ1-5; 9 bases are shared with TRBD1. The trim removed 5 bases at V and 11 bases at J, leaving 10 bases unmatched. Germline CDR1 reads MNHEY; CDR2 reads SVGAGI. This CDR3 has 14 residues. The chain's CDR3 is CASSPGQGMGSQHF. The CDR3 DNA is TGTGCCAGCAGTCCGGGACAGGGAATGGGGTCCCAGCATTTT.

The chain carries TRBV5-1 and TRBJ1-6, with a tentative D call TRBD1 (5 bases). This CDR3 has 16 residues. V was trimmed by 0 bases and J by 10 bases, leaving 17 bases between them. Germline V CDR1 and CDR2: SGHRS, YFSETQ. CDR3 in amino acids: CASSLGTAGMESPLHF. The CDR3, as DNA: TGCGCCAGCAGCTTGGGTACGGCAGGGATGGAATCACCCCTCCACTTT.

The rearrangement joins TRBV29-1 to TRBJ1-1; a weak D match, TRBD1 (6 bases). There are 12 residues in the CDR3. V lost 3 bases, J lost 7 bases, and 12 bases lay in between. Germline V gene lookup returns CDR1 SQVTM and CDR2 ANQGSEA. Here the CDR3 DNA reads TGCAGCGTTGAGGAAGGGGGAGATGAAGCTTTCTTT. Amino acid sequence: CSVEEGGDEAFF.

CDR3 residues: CASSVGWGTSGTGELFF. DNA for the CDR3: TGTGCCAGCAGCGTAGGGTGGGGGACTAGCGGCACCGGGGAGCTGTTTTTT. The rearrangement joins TRBV9 to TRBJ2-2; the match to TRBD2 covers 11 bases. The germline gives CDR1 SGDLS, CDR2 YYNGEE. CDR3 size: 17 residues. Germline trimming cut 0 bases from V and 4 bases from J; bases unmatched to any gene: 5.

The V gene is TRBV3-1 (or the pseudogene TRBV3-2), the J gene TRBJ1-2; 8 bases map to TRBD1. This CDR3 is built from 13 residues. Per germline, CDR1 LGHDT and CDR2 YNNKEL (reference sequence). The ends lost 3 bases at V and 6 bases at J; junction bases unmatched: 3. CDR3 nucleotide sequence: TGTGCCAGCAGCCACCAGGGGGCGGATGGCTACACCTTC. Translating it yields CASSHQGADGYTF.

V and J are TRBV7-3 and TRBJ2-1, with 11 bases aligning to TRBD2. V was pared by 5 bases and J by 6 bases, with 6 bases of the junction left unmatched. The CDR3 contains 15 residues. The germline V gene encodes CDR1 SGHTA and CDR2 FQGTGA. DNA of the CDR3: TGTGCCAGCAGCCCAACCGGGACTAGCGGCAATGAGCAGTTCTTC. This sequence encodes CASSPTGTSGNEQFF.

V gene TRBV7-6 combines with J gene TRBJ1-5, with D hard to call. The CDR3 has 14 amino acids. The germline V and J ends were trimmed by 5 bases and 0 bases, with 8 bases remaining between them. Germline CDR1 is SGHVS and CDR2 is FNYEAQ. CDR3 protein: CASSREDSNQPQHF. CDR3 DNA sequence: TGTGCCAGCAGCCGAGAGGATAGCAATCAGCCCCAGCATTTT.

The chain is built from TRBV4-1 and TRBJ2-6; 12 bases match TRBD2. The CDR3 runs 19 residues. The junction had 7 bases not matched to a gene; V was cut back by 2 bases and J by 2 bases. Germline V gives CDR1 MGHRA, CDR2 YSYEKL. The CDR3 is CASSQLLAGGGTGANVLTF. The CDR3 DNA reads TGCGCCAGCAGCCAATTACTAGCGGGGGGAGGGACTGGGGCCAACGTCCTGACTTTC.

V usage is TRBV28 and J usage is TRBJ1-4; no clear D. Germline V lookup: CDR1 MDHEN, CDR2 SYDVKM. This CDR3 has 13 residues. Trimming cost V 6 bases and J 5 bases, with 10 bases left between them. The CDR3 DNA reads TGTGCCAGCAGGCTGGGAGGGAATGAAAAACTGTTTTTT. It is translated as CASRLGGNEKLFF.

The J gene is TRBJ1-6, the V gene TRBV20-1, with D perhaps matching TRBD1 (5 bases). Trimming took off 3 bases at V and 9 bases at J, with 18 bases between the two ends. Germline CDR1 and CDR2: DFQATT and SNEGSKA (reference sequence). CDR3 length: 15 residues. CDR3 sequence: CSASPAGLDVSPLHF. The DNA of the CDR3 is TGCAGTGCTAGTCCGGCAGGGCTAGACGTTTCACCCCTCCACTTT.

The chain couples TRBV4-2 to TRBJ1-3, with D possibly being TRBD1 (6 bases). The V and J ends lost 0 bases and 3 bases respectively, with 15 bases between them. CDR1 is LGHNA and CDR2 is YNFKEQ in the germline V gene. CDR3 size: 17 residues. DNA of the CDR3: TGTGCCAGCAGCCAAGATAATCCAGGGGTTGTTGGAAACACCATATATTTT. This translates into CASSQDNPGVVGNTIYF.

The chain carries TRBV28 and TRBJ2-1; TRBD2 matches at 10 bases. Germline V gives CDR1 MDHEN, CDR2 SYDVKM. This CDR3 contains 14 residues. V shed 6 bases, J shed 4 bases, and the junction held 3 bases outside the gene matches. The CDR3 DNA sequence: TGTGCCAGCAGCGGACTAGCGGTTTACAATGAGCAGTTCTTC. The encoded protein is CASSGLAVYNEQFF.

V is TRBV6-4 and J is TRBJ1-2; 7 bases are a match to TRBD1. Germline CDR1 is MRHNA and CDR2 is SNTAGT. This CDR3 has 14 residues. The junction had 8 bases not matched to a gene; V was cut back by 6 bases and J by 4 bases. The CDR3 spells CASSPQSGGYGYTF. In DNA, the CDR3 is TGTGCCAGCAGCCCTCAATCAGGGGGCTATGGCTACACCTTC.